The 5 T cell receptor beta chains presented below share a single source sample, sequenced in a study of radiation and T cells in renal cell carcinoma. The treatment was: treatment-naive control, cytoreductive nephrectomy. Some clones are missing from TCRdb's copy, which holds only in-frame ones; the method was immunoSEQ multiplex PCR. The sample holds about 14,000 clones; approximately 50% are singletons and the top ten take approximately 12%. Sample: tumor tissue, taken from a patient whose treatment was nephrectomy without radiotherapy. Every receptor here comes from a man in his fifties or sixties with renal cell carcinoma.

This clone was detected a few times. The V call is TRBV4-1, the J call TRBJ2-7; D gene unclear. Looked up from germline, CDR1 is MGHRA and CDR2 is YSYEKL. The V and J ends lost 1 base and 5 bases respectively, with 12 bases between them. There are 14 residues in the CDR3. The CDR3 region is CASSQGDAKDEQYF. The CDR3 DNA reads as TGCGCCAGCAGCCAAGGTGATGCGAAGGACGAGCAGTACTTC.

The gene calls are TRBV7-9 and TRBJ2-1; D is possibly TRBD2 (5 bases). The CDR3 contains 18 residues. Trimming removed 2 bases from V and 1 base from J, with 18 bases in between. Germline CDR1 and CDR2: SEHNR and FQNEAQ (reference sequence). The DNA of the CDR3 is TGTGCCAGCAGCTTAAATTGGGTAGAGCGAGGGTCCTACAATGAGCAGTTCTTC. It specifies CASSLNWVERGSYNEQFF.

The genes are TRBV12-5 and TRBJ1-2; a possible D gene is TRBD1 (5 bases). Germline CDR1 and CDR2: LGHNT and FRNRAP. Between the trimmed V and J ends, which lost 8 bases and 4 bases, there was a span of 11 bases. This CDR3 has 12 amino acids. The CDR3 DNA follows: TGTGCTAGTAGCCCGGGGGGCTATGGCTACACCTTC. Amino acids: CASSPGGYGYTF.

The chain joins TRBV6-1 to TRBJ2-7, with D possibly TRBD2 on 6 matching bases. Germline values: CDR1 MNHNS, CDR2 SASEGT. Trimming removed 8 bases at V and 3 bases at J, with 14 bases between. This CDR3 contains 13 residues. The CDR3 bases are TGTGCCAGCGTCGGGGGAGCGAGCTACGAGCAGTACTTC. Protein sequence: CASVGGASYEQYF.

J is TRBJ1-5 and V is TRBV2; the match to TRBD1 covers 7 bases. This CDR3 is built from 15 residues. Germline V gene data show CDR1 as SNHLY and CDR2 as FYNNEI. V shed 7 bases, J shed 5 bases, and the junction held 11 bases outside the gene matches. This chain's CDR3 is CASIGGTEGYQPQHF. For the CDR3, the DNA is TGTGCCAGCATCGGCGGGACAGAGGGCTATCAGCCCCAGCATTTT. Filled out from reference TRBV2 and TRBJ1-5, the complete variable domain reads EPEVTQTPSHQVTQMGQEVILRCVPISNHLYFYWYRQILGQKVEFLVSFYNNEISEKSEIFDDQFSVERPDGSNFTLKIRSTKLEDSAMYFCASIGGTEGYQPQHFGDGTRLSIL.